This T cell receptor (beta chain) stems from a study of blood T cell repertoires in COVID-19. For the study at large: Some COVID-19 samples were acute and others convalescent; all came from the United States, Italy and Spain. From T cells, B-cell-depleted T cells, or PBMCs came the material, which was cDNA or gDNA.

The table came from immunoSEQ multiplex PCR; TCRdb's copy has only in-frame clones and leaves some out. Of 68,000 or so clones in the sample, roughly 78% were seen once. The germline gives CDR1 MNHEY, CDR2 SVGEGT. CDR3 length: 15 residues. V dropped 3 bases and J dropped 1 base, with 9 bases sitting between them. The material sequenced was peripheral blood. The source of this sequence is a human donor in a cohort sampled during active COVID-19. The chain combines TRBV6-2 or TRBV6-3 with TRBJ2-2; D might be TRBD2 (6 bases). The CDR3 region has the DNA TGTGCCAGCAGTTATGTGGGAGGGAACACCGGGGAGCTGTTTTTT. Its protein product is CASSYVGGNTGELFF.